The entry below describes one TCR beta chain. The antigen is unknown. V was shortened by 6 bases and J by 4 bases, with 21 bases between the two germline ends. Germline V CDR1 and CDR2: MDHEN, SYDVKM. The CDR3 totals 16 residues. This specimen comes from a study of cytomegalovirus exposure and HLA in healthy donors. The study, taken as a whole, reports: Later analysis associated a missense DCLRE1C variant with TCR beta V- and J-gene trimming.

Vbeta (60) and Jbeta (13) primers were used in the PCR. Using immunoSEQ multiplex PCR, the repertoire was profiled, and TCRdb retains in-frame clones only, with some absent. The data show 200,000 or so clones, approximately 78% seen once. The chain links TRBV28 to TRBJ1-2, with D unclear. The sequence came from a woman under 30 in good health and CMV-seronegative. The sample was PBMCs. The CDR3 loop reads CASRIGENGFLYGYTF. CDR3 DNA: TGTGCCAGCAGAATTGGAGAGAACGGGTTCCTCTATGGCTACACCTTC.